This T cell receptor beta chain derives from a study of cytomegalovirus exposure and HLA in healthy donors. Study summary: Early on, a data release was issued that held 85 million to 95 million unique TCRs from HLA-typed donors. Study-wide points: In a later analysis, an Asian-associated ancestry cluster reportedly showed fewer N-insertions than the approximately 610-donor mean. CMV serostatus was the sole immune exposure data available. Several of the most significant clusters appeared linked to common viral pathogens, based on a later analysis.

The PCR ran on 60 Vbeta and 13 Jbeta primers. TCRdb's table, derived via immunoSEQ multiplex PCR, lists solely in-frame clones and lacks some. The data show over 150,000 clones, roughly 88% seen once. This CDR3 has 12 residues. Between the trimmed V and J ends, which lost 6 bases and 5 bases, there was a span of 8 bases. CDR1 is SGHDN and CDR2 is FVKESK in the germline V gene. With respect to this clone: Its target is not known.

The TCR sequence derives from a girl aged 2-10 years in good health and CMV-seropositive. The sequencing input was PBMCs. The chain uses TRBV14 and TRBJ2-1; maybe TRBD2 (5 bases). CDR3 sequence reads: CASRPGDNEQFF. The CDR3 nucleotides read TGTGCCAGCAGACCCGGGGACAATGAGCAGTTCTTC.